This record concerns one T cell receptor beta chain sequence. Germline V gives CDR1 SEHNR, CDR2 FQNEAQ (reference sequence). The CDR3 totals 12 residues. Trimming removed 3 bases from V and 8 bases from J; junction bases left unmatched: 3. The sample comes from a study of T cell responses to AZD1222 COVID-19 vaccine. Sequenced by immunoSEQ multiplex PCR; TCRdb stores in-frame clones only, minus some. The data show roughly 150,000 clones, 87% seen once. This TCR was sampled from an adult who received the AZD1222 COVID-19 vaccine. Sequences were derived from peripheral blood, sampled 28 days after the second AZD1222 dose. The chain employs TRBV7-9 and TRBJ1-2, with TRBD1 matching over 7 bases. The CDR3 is CASSFTGDGYTF. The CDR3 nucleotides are TGTGCCAGCAGCTTTACAGGGGACGGCTACACCTTC.